This T cell receptor (beta chain) was sequenced for a study of blood T cell repertoires in COVID-19. Study at large: The samples span acute and convalescent COVID-19 from the United States, Italy and Spain. The analysed material was cDNA or gDNA that came from T cells, B-cell-depleted T cells, or PBMCs.

This clone was detected once. The table came from immunoSEQ multiplex PCR; TCRdb's copy has only in-frame clones and leaves some out. Among approximately 56,000 clones listed, about 80% were seen once. V was cut by 3 bases and J by 2 bases, with 10 bases left in between. The germline V gene encodes CDR1 MNHNS and CDR2 SASEGT. This CDR3 region has 14 residues. This receptor was taken from a man aged 70 or older with active COVID-19. What was sequenced was peripheral blood. The chain carries TRBV6-1 and TRBJ1-2; D may be TRBD1 (5 bases). As DNA, the CDR3 is TGTGCCAGCAGTGAGGGGGGAATCAACTATGGCTACACCTTC. Protein: CASSEGGINYGYTF.